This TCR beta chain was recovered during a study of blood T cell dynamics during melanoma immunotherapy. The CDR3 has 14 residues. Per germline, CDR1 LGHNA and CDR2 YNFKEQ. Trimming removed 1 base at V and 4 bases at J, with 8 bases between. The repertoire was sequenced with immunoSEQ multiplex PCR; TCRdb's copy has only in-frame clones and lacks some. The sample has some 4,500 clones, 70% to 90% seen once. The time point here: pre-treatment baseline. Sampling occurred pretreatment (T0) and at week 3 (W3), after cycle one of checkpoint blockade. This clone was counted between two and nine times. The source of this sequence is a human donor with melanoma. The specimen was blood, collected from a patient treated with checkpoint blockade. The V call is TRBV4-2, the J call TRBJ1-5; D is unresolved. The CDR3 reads CASSQASENQPQHF. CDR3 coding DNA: TGTGCCAGCAGCCAAGCTTCAGAGAATCAGCCCCAGCATTTT.